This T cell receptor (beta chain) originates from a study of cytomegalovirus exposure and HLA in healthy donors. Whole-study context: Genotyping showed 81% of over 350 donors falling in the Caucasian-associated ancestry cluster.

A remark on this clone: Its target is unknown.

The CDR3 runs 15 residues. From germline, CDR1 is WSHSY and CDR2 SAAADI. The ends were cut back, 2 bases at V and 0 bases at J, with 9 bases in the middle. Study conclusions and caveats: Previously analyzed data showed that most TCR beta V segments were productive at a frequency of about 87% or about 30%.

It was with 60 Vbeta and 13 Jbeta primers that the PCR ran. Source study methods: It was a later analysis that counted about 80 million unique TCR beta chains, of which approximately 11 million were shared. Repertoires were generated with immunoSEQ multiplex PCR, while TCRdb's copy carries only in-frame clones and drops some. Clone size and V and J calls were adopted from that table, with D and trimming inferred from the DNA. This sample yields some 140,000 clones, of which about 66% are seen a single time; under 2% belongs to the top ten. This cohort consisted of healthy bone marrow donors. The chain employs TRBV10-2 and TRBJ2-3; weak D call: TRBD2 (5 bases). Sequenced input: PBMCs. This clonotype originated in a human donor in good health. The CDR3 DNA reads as TGCGCCAGCAGTGAGGTAGCGACTAGCACAGATACGCAGTATTTT. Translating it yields CASSEVATSTDTQYF.